This TCR beta chain was retrieved from a study of CD8 T cells in Susac syndrome. In the study overall: When their blood was taken, patients with Susac syndrome were therapy-naive, taking corticosteroids, or taking intravenous immunoglobulin alone. Study observations and caveats: It was acknowledged in the study that its TCR sequencing and HLA analysis involved a relatively small number of individuals.

Negative isolation was used for CD8+ and CD4+ T cells and FACS enrichment for TEMRA cells. Germline loops: CDR1 SGHRS, CDR2 YFSETQ. V dropped 0 bases and J dropped 0 bases, with 7 bases sitting between them. The length of the CDR3 is 14 residues. RNA amounts of about 0.5 to 1 ug underwent reverse transcription with random hexamers. MiXCR, run by TCRdb on the immunoSEQ multiplex PCR reads, gives a single entry per CDR3 protein. The top ten clones hold more than 0.2% of a sample with about 120,000 distinct CDR3 sequences, just under 95% of them seen once. Concerning this clonotype itself: Its antigen is still unknown.

Sample: CD8+ T cells from PBMCs. The chain has TRBV5-1 and TRBJ2-7; D is possibly TRBD1 or TRBD2 (6 bases each). The sequence was obtained from a human donor with Susac syndrome. The CDR3 DNA sequence: TGCGCCAGCAGCTTGGAGGGGGGCTCCTACGAGCAGTACTTC. Protein: CASSLEGGSYEQYF.